This TCR beta chain was captured in a study of blood T cell repertoires in COVID-19. On the study more broadly: The cDNA or gDNA used as material had been derived from T cells, B-cell-depleted T cells, or PBMCs.

In the original analysis: Reference gene primers were amplified, and this amplification served to estimate nucleated cell counts. Clones were sequenced by immunoSEQ multiplex PCR, and TCRdb holds only the in-frame ones, with some missing. D and trimming come from the DNA, and the V and J calls and clone size come from that table. The profile shows about 120,000 clones, 70% to 85% of them singletons. Germline assignment: CDR1 SNHLY and CDR2 FYNNEI. The CDR3 is 14 residues long. The V end lost 7 bases, the J end lost 1 base, and 13 bases lay between the germline ends. The gene calls are TRBV2 and TRBJ1-1; perhaps TRBD1 as D (5 bases). Sequencing was carried out using peripheral blood. The TCR sequence derives from a woman in her 70s with acute or convalescent COVID-19. The CDR3 reads CASNSQVGNTEAFF. The CDR3 DNA reads as TGTGCCAGCAACTCACAGGTTGGGAACACTGAAGCTTTCTTT.